The 28 T cell receptor beta chains below come from one sample, sequenced in a study of early T cells in non-severe SARS-CoV-2 infection. Each CDR3 protein gets one entry after TCRdb re-called the 5' RACE reads with MiXCR. The table has roughly 35,000 distinct CDR3 sequences, approximately 4.1% seen once. Sequenced material: whole blood. These receptors all come from an adult who was a healthcare worker with PCR-confirmed SARS-CoV-2 infection or an uninfected control (not recorded which).

The table lists this clonotype with many counts. This chain joins TRBV24-1 and TRBJ2-1; no firm D call. The CDR3 length is 14 residues. Germline lookup yields CDR1 KGHDR and CDR2 SFDVKD. The germline V and J ends were trimmed by 1 base and 4 bases, with 7 bases remaining between them. This CDR3 is CATSDFQSYNEQFF. The DNA for the CDR3 is TGTGCCACCAGTGATTTCCAGTCTTACAATGAGCAGTTCTTC.

This clonotype was seen ten or more times. The J gene is TRBJ1-1, the V gene TRBV7-2; D is unclear. CDR3 length: 13 amino acids. V was clipped by 3 bases and J by 1 base, with 6 bases between them. Germline values: CDR1 SGHTA, CDR2 FQGNSA. The CDR3 DNA follows: TGTGCCAGCAGCTTGAACAGGAACACTGAAGCTTTCTTT. This gives the protein CASSLNRNTEAFF.

This clonotype was detected ten times or more. The rearrangement uses TRBV3-1 and TRBJ2-7; D could derive from TRBD1 or TRBD2 (5 bases each). The CDR3 contains 13 residues. Germline-derived CDR1 and CDR2 are LGHDT and YNNKEL (reference sequence). Trimming shortened V by 6 bases and J by 6 bases, and 15 bases separated the two germline ends. The CDR3 sequence: CASSRVWGSEQYV. The CDR3, as DNA: TGTGCCAGCAGTCGGGTCTGGGGGAGCGAGCAGTACGTC.

V usage is TRBV5-6 and J usage is TRBJ2-7; D possibly uses TRBD1 or TRBD2 (5 bases each). Trimming pared 1 base from V and 4 bases from J, leaving 9 bases between. The CDR3 runs 13 residues. Germline CDR1 and CDR2: SGHDT and YYEEEE. As DNA, the CDR3 is TGTGCCAGCAGCTTGACAGGACTTTACGAGCAGTACGTC. Amino acid sequence: CASSLTGLYEQYV.

This clonotype was seen at least ten times. The chain links TRBV6-2 or TRBV6-3 to TRBJ2-2; D not certain. The germline gives CDR1 MNHEY, CDR2 SVGEGT. Trimming left V 6 bases short and J 7 bases short, with 15 bases between. The CDR3 extends over 14 amino acids. CDR3 residues: CASSSGPVGGELFF. DNA of the CDR3: TGTGCCAGCAGCTCCGGACCCGTGGGCGGGGAGCTGTTTTTT.

This clonotype was picked up many times. The chain employs TRBV7-3 and TRBJ2-2, with no clear D. This CDR3 spans 13 amino acids. V lost 1 base and J lost 6, with 6 bases in between. Germline CDR1 reads SGHTA; CDR2 reads FQGTGA. CDR3 residues: CASSLIPAGELFF. For the CDR3, the DNA is TGTGCCAGCAGCTTAATCCCAGCCGGGGAGCTGTTTTTT.

Only one count was recorded for this clonotype. This could be a read error, since a much larger clone is one nucleotide away. The genes are TRBV7-8 and TRBJ1-2; TRBD1 aligns across 7 bases. The CDR3 runs 15 residues. Germline loops: CDR1 SGHVS, CDR2 FQNEAQ. Trimming removed 0 bases from V and 7 bases from J; junction bases left unmatched: 8. CDR3 nucleotide sequence: TGTGCCAGCAGCTTAGCGACAGGGCGGAGCTTTGGCTACACCTTC. This gives the protein CASSLATGRSFGYTF.

In its sample, this clonotype was seen a few times. The J gene is TRBJ2-3, the V gene TRBV20-1; 11 nucleotides line up with TRBD1. The CDR3 length is 16 residues. The trim removed 2 bases at V and 3 bases at J, leaving 7 bases unmatched. The V gene's germline CDR1 is DFQATT and CDR2 SNEGSKA (reference sequence). CDR3 amino acids: CSARSPGQGVTDTQYF. Here the CDR3 DNA reads TGCAGTGCTAGAAGTCCGGGACAGGGGGTTACAGATACGCAGTATTTT.

This clonotype has a count of ten or more. The rearrangement joins TRBV28 to TRBJ2-5; TRBD1 matches at 12 bases. This CDR3 comprises 16 residues. Trimming took 7 bases from V and 4 from J; bases not matched to a gene: 10. Per the germline V gene, CDR1 is MDHEN and CDR2 is SYDVKM. The CDR3 bases are TGTGCCAGCATTCCCGAAGGGACAGGGGGCGGAGAGACCCAGTACTTC. Translated: CASIPEGTGGGETQYF.

At least ten counts were recorded for this clonotype. The rearrangement uses TRBV10-3 and TRBJ2-7; 14 bases fit TRBD2. Germline V gives CDR1 ENHRY, CDR2 SYGVKD. The J segment lost 3 bases and the V segment lost 6 bases, leaving 13 bases of the junction unmatched. This CDR3 has 18 residues. The DNA of the CDR3 is TGTGCCATCAGGTCCACCGGGACTAGCGGGAGTCAGGTCTACGAGCAGTACTTC. Translating it yields CAIRSTGTSGSQVYEQYF.

This clonotype was observed at least ten times. V and J are TRBV4-3 and TRBJ2-7; unclear D gene. The germline gives CDR1 LGHNA, CDR2 YSLEER. With 1 base removed from V and 6 bases from J, the gap between germline ends came to 10 bases. The CDR3 runs 13 residues. In DNA, the CDR3 is TGCGCCAGCAGCCAAGTAGGGTGGGGCGAGCAGTACTTC. This codes for CASSQVGWGEQYF.

This clonotype was observed a few times. The chain is built from TRBV19 and TRBJ1-1; D is undetermined. This CDR3 has 16 amino acids. V was shortened by 3 bases and J by 3 bases, with 17 bases between the two germline ends. Germline V gene data show CDR1 as LNHDA and CDR2 as SQIVND (reference sequence). The CDR3 loop reads CASSIRHPPSYTEAFF. The CDR3, as DNA: TGTGCCAGTAGTATTCGACACCCTCCGAGTTACACTGAAGCTTTCTTT.

This clonotype was seen at least ten times. The rearrangement links TRBV25-1 to TRBJ2-1, with 12 bases fitting TRBD2. Germline V lookup: CDR1 MGHDK, CDR2 SYGVNS. Trimming cost V 3 bases and J 0 bases; bases outside gene matches: 6. The CDR3 spans 18 residues. The CDR3 DNA reads as TGTGCCAGCAGTGATCTAGCGGGAGGGTTCAGCTCCTACAATGAGCAGTTCTTC. Protein sequence: CASSDLAGGFSSYNEQFF.

This clonotype was observed a handful of times. The V gene is TRBV7-9, the J gene TRBJ1-4; D is undetermined. CDR3 length: 14 residues. CDR1 is SEHNR and CDR2 is FQNEAQ in the germline V gene (reference sequence). Trimming left V 3 bases short and J 6 bases short, with 11 bases between. DNA of the CDR3: TGTGCCAGCAGCTTCTTAACGGACTATGAAAAACTGTTTTTT. It is translated as CASSFLTDYEKLFF.

This clonotype showed up many times. The rearrangement links TRBV29-1 to TRBJ2-3; tentative D call: TRBD1 (6 bases). The CDR3 loop spans 15 amino acids. Trimming took off 7 bases at V and 0 bases at J, with 17 bases between the two ends. From germline, CDR1 is SQVTM and CDR2 ANQGSEA. The CDR3 coding sequence is TGCAGCGGAACTGGGACACGCCAAAGCACAGATACGCAGTATTTT. Protein product: CSGTGTRQSTDTQYF.

This clonotype has a count of ten or more. The J gene is TRBJ2-5, the V gene TRBV6-5, with TRBD1 matching over 10 bases. Germline CDR1 is MNHEY and CDR2 is SVGAGI. This CDR3 spans 13 amino acids. J gave up 10 bases and V 5 bases, and 7 bases lay outside the gene matches. The CDR3 spells CASSRQGASGQYF. CDR3 nucleotides: TGTGCCAGCAGTCGACAGGGGGCGAGTGGCCAGTACTTC.

This clonotype was counted at least ten times. V gene TRBV19 combines with J gene TRBJ2-2; weak D call: TRBD2 (6 bases). Germline CDR1 and CDR2: LNHDA and SQIVND (reference sequence). CDR3 size: 14 residues. V lost 5 bases to trimming and J lost 5 bases, with 12 bases between them. The CDR3 region is CASSAEGRTGELFF. Here the CDR3 DNA reads TGTGCCAGTAGTGCCGAGGGGAGGACCGGGGAGCTGTTTTTT.

This clonotype was found a few times. The chain recombines TRBV19 with TRBJ1-6, with 8 bases lining up with TRBD1. The CDR3 consists of 16 residues. From germline, CDR1 is LNHDA and CDR2 SQIVND (reference sequence). Losses at the gene ends were 4 bases for V and 6 bases for J; bases not matched to a gene: 8. The CDR3 sequence: CASSTAGGARNSPLHF. CDR3 sequence (DNA): TGTGCCAGTAGTACCGCAGGGGGCGCACGTAATTCACCCCTCCACTTT.

The V gene is TRBV4-3, the J gene TRBJ2-1; 12 bases agree with TRBD2. The length of the CDR3 is 18 residues. Germline V CDR1 and CDR2: LGHNA, YSLEER. V lost 0 bases, J lost 9 bases, and 12 bases stayed unmatched. Here the CDR3 reads CASSQDRRLLAGGPEQFF. CDR3 DNA sequence: TGCGCCAGCAGCCAAGATAGGAGGCTGCTAGCGGGAGGGCCTGAGCAGTTCTTC.

This clonotype was found many times. The rearrangement uses TRBV10-3 and TRBJ2-6; D may match TRBD1 or TRBD2 (5 bases each). Trimming left V 5 bases short and J 0 bases short, with 14 bases between. Germline V gene sequence: CDR1 ENHRY, CDR2 SYGVKD. The CDR3 has 17 amino acids. This CDR3 is CAISQRTDNSGANVLTF. The DNA for the CDR3 is TGTGCCATCAGTCAGCGGACGGACAACTCTGGGGCCAACGTCCTGACTTTC.

Comment on this clonotype: A much more abundant neighbour one base away suggests this may be a read error. V usage is TRBV27 and J usage is TRBJ1-4; D remains ambiguous. Germline CDR1 MNHEY, CDR2 SMNVEV (reference sequence). The CDR3 runs to 14 residues. V was shortened by 5 bases and J by 1 base, with 8 bases between the two germline ends. CDR3 amino acids: CASSPRLTNEKLFF. The CDR3, as DNA: TGTGCCAGCAGTCCCCGTTTAACTAATGAAAAACTGTTTTTT.

This clonotype was picked up many times. V is TRBV20-1 and J is TRBJ2-1; 12 bases align to TRBD2. Per germline, CDR1 DFQATT and CDR2 SNEGSKA (reference sequence). There are 14 residues in the CDR3. V gave up 6 bases and J gave up 4 bases; unmatched junction bases: 4. CDR3 DNA: TGCAGTGCCTCAGGACTAGCGGGATACAATGAGCAGTTCTTC. Its translation: CSASGLAGYNEQFF.

This clonotype showed up many times. The CDR3 protein is CASSAVGELLGNEQFF. DNA of the CDR3: TGTGCCAGCAGTGCGGTGGGAGAACTACTAGGGAATGAGCAGTTCTTC. The chain employs TRBV25-1 and TRBJ2-1, with a tentative D call TRBD2 (5 bases). This CDR3 has 16 residues. Between the trimmed V and J ends, which lost 4 bases and 7 bases, there was a span of 20 bases. Germline values: CDR1 MGHDK, CDR2 SYGVNS.

In this sample, this clonotype turned up many times. The rearrangement uses TRBV7-9 and TRBJ1-1; TRBD1 is a possible D gene (5 bases). The germline gives CDR1 SEHNR, CDR2 FQNEAQ (reference sequence). This CDR3 is built from 16 residues. The V and J ends lost 2 bases and 4 bases respectively, with 17 bases between them. The CDR3 sequence: CASSLPGRLGSTEAFF. CDR3 in DNA: TGTGCCAGCAGCTTACCGGGACGCTTAGGGAGCACTGAAGCTTTCTTT.

This clonotype was seen many times. The chain carries TRBV2 and TRBJ2-3; 10 bases fit TRBD2. The CDR3 contains 15 residues. Germline V lookup: CDR1 SNHLY, CDR2 FYNNEI. Unmatched junction bases numbered 6, after V lost 7 bases and J lost 2 bases. In nucleotides, the CDR3 is TGTGCCAGCACCCTAAGCGGGGGGGACACAGATACGCAGTATTTT. Its protein product is CASTLSGGDTDTQYF.

This clonotype was recorded many times. The chain is built from TRBV19 and TRBJ2-5; no clear D gene. CDR3 size: 13 residues. CDR1 is LNHDA, CDR2 SQIVND, per germline (reference sequence). The ends were cut back, 5 bases at V and 1 base at J, with 8 bases in the middle. As DNA, the CDR3 is TGTGCCAGTAGTCTAGTACTCCAAGAGACCCAGTACTTC. Its translation: CASSLVLQETQYF.

This chain links TRBV7-2 with TRBJ2-3, with D hard to call. CDR3 length: 17 amino acids. V was cut by 1 base and J by 0 bases, with 14 bases left in between. The germline gives CDR1 SGHTA, CDR2 FQGNSA. The CDR3 spells CASSLVGSVRSTDTQYF. In DNA, the CDR3 is TGTGCCAGCAGCTTAGTTGGGTCGGTACGGAGCACAGATACGCAGTATTTT. The whole variable domain, filled in from reference TRBV7-2 and TRBJ2-3, reads GAGVSQSPSNKVTEKGKDVELRCDPISGHTALYWYRQSLGQGLEFLIYFQGNSAPDKSGLPSDRFSAERTGGSVSTLTIQRTQQEDSAVYLCASSLVGSVRSTDTQYFGPGTRLTVL.

The chain recombines TRBV12-3 or TRBV12-4 with TRBJ2-1; possibly TRBD2 for D (6 bases). The length of the CDR3 is 19 residues. V lost 6 bases and J 6 bases, leaving 30 bases between the germline ends. This CDR3 is CASRPVSGRAVYRGNEQFF. CDR3 coding DNA: TGTGCCAGCAGACCCGTTAGCGGAAGGGCCGTTTATAGGGGCAATGAGCAGTTCTTC.